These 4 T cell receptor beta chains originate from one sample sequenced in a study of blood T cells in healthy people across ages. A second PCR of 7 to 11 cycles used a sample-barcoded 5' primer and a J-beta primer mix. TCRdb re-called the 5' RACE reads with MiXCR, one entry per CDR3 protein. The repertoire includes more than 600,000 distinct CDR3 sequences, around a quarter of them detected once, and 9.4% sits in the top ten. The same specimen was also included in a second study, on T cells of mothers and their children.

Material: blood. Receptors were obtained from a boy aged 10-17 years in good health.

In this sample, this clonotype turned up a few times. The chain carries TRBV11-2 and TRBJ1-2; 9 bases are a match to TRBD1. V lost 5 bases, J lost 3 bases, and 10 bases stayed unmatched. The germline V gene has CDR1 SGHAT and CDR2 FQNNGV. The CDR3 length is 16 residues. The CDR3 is CASSGGLTGGDYGYTF. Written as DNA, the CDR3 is TGTGCCAGCAGCGGAGGATTAACAGGGGGCGACTATGGCTACACCTTC.

The CDR3 nucleotides read TGTGCCAGCAGTTTAGAATTGGGGTACCAAGAGACCCAGTACTTC. Its protein product is CASSLELGYQETQYF. The V and J genes are TRBV12-3 or TRBV12-4 and TRBJ2-5; D is undetermined. The CDR3 loop spans 15 amino acids. V lost 1 base to trimming and J lost 0 bases, with 9 bases between them.

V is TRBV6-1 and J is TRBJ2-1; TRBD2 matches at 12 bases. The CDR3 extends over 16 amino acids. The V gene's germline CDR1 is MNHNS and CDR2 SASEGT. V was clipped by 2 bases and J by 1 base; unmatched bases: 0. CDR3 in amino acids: CASSETSGRSYNEQFF. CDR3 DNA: TGTGCCAGCAGTGAAACTAGCGGGAGGTCCTACAATGAGCAGTTCTTC.

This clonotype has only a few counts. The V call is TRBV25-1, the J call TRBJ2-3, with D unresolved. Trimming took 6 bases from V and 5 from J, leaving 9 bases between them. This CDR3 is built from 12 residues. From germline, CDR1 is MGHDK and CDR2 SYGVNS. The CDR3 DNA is TGTGCCAGCAGATCGCCGGGAGATACGCAGTATTTT. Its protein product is CASRSPGDTQYF.